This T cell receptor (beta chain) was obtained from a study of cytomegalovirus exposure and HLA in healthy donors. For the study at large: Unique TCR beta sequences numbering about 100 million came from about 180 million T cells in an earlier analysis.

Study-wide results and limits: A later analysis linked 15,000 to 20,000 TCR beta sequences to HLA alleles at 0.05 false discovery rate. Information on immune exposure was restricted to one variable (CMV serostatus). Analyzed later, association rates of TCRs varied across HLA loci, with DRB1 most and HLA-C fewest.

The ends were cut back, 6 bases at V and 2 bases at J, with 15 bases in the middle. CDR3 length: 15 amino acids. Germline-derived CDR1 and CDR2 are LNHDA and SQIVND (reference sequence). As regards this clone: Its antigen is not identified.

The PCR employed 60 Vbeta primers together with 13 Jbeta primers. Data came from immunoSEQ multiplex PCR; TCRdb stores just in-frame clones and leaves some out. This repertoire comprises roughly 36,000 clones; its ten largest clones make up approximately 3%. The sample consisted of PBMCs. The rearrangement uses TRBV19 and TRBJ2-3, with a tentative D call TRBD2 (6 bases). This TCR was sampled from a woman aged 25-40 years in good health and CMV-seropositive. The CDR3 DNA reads TGTGCCAGTAGCCCTTTAGCGGAGGCCACAGATACGCAGTATTTT. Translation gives CASSPLAEATDTQYF.